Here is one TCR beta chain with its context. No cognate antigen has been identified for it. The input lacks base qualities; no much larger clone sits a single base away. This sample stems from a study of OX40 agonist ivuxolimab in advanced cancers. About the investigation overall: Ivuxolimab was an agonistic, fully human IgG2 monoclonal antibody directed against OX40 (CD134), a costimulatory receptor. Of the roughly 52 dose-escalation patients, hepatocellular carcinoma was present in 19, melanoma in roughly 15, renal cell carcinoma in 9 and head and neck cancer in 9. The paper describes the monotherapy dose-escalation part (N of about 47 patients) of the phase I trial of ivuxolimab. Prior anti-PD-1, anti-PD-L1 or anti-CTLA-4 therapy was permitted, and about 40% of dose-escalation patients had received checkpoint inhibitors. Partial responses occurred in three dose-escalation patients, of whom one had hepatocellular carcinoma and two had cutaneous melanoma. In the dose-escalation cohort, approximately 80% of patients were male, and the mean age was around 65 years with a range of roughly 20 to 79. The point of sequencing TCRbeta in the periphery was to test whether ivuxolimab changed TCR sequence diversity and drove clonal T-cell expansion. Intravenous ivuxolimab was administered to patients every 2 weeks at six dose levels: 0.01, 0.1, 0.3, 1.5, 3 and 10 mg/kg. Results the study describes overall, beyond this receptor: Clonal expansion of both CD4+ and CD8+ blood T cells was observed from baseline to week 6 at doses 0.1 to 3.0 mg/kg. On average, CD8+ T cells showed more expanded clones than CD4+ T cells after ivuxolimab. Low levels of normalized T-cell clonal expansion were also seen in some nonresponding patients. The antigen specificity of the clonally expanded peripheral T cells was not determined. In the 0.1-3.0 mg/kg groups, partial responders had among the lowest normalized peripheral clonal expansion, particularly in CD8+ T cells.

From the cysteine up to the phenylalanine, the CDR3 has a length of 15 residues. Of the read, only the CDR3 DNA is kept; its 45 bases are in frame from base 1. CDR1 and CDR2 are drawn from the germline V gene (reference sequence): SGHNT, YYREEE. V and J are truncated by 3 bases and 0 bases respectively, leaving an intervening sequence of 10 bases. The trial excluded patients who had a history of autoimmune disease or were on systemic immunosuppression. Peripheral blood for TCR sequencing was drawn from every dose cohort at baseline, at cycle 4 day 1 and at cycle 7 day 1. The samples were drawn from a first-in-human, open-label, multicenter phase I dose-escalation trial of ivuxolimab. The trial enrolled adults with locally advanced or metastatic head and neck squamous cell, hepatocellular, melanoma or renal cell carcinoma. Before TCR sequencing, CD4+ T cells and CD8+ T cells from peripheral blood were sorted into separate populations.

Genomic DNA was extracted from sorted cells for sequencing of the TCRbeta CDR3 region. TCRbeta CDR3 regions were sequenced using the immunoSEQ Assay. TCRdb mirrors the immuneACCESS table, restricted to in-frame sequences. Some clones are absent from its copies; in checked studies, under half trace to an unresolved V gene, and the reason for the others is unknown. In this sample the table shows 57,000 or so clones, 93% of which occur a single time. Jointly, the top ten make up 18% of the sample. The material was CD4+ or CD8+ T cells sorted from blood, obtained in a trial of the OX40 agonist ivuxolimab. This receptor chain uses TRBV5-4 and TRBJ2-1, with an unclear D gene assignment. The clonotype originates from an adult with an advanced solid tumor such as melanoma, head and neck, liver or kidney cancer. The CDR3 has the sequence CASSYPASSYNEQFF. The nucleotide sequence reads TGTGCCAGCAGCTATCCAGCGAGCTCCTACAATGAGCAGTTCTTC.